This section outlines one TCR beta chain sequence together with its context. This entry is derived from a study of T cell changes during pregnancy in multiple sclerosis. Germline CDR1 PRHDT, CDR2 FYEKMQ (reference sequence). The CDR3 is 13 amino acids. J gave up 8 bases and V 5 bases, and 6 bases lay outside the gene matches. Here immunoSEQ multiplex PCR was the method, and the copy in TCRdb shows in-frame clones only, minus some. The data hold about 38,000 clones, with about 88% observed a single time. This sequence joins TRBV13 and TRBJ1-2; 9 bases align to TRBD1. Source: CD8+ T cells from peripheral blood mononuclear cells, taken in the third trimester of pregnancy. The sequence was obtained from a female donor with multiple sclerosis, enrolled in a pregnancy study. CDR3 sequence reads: CASSPWTGAGYTF. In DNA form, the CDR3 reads TGTGCCAGCAGCCCTTGGACAGGGGCCGGCTACACCTTC.